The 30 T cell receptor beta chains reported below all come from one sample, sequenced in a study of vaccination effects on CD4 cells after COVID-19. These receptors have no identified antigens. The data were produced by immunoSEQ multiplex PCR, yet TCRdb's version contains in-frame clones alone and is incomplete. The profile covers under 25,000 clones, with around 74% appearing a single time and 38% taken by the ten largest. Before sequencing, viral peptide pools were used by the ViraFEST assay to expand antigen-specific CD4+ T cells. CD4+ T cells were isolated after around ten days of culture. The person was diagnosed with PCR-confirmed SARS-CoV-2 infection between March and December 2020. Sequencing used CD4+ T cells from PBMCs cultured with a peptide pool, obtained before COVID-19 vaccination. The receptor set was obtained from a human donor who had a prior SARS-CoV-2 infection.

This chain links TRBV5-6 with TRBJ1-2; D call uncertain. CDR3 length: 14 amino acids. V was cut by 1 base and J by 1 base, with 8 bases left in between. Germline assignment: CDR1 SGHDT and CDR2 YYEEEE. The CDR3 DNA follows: TGTGCCAGCAGCTTGTTCCGGAGTAACTATGGCTACACCTTC. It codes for CASSLFRSNYGYTF.

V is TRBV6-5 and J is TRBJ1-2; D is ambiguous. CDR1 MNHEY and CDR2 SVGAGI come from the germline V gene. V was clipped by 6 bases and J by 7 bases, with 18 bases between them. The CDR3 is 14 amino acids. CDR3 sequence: CASRTAGVRGGYTF. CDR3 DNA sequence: TGTGCCAGCAGGACCGCAGGTGTTCGGGGTGGCTACACCTTC.

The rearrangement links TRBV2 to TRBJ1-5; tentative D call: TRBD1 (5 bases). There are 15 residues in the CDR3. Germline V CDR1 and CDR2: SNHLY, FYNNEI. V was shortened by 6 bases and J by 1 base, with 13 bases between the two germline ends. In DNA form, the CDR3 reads TGTGCCAGCAGAGGACACCGGGGCAGCAATCAGCCCCAGCATTTT. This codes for CASRGHRGSNQPQHF.

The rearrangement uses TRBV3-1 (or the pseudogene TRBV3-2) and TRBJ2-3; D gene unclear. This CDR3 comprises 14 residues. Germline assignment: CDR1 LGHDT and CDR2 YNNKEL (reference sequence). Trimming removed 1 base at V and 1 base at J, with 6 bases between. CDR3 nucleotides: TGTGCCAGCAGCCAAGGCTCAGGCACAGATACGCAGTATTTT. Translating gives CASSQGSGTDTQYF.

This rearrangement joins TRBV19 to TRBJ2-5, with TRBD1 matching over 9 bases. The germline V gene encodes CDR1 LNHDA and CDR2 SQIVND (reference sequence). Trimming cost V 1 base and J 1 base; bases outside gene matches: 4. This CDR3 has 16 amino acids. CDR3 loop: CASSIGDRALQETQYF. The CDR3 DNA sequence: TGTGCCAGTAGTATAGGGGACAGGGCGCTCCAAGAGACCCAGTACTTC.

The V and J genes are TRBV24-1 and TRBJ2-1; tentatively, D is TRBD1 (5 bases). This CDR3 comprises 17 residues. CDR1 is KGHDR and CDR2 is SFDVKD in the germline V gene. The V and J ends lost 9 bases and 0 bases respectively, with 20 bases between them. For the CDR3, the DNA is TGTGCCACCTCCCCCCTCAACGGAAGGGGCTCCTACAATGAGCAGTTCTTC. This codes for CATSPLNGRGSYNEQFF.

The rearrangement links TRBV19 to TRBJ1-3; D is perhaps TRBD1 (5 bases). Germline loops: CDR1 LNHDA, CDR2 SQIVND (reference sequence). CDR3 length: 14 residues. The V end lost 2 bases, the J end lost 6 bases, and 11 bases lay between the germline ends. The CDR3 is CASSIMGRENTIYF. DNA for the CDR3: TGTGCCAGTAGTATAATGGGACGGGAAAACACCATATATTTT. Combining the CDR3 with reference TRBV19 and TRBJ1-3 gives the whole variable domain DGGITQSPKYLFRKEGQNVTLSCEQNLNHDAMYWYRQDPGQGLRLIYYSQIVNDFQKGDIAEGYSVSREKKESFPLTVTSAQKNPTAFYLCASSIMGRENTIYFGEGSWLTVV.

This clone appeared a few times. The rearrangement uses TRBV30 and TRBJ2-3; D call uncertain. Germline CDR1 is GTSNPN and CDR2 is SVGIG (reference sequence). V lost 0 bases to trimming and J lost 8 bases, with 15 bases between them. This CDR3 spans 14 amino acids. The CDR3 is CAWSVQTLGGTQYF. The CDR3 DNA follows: TGTGCCTGGAGTGTACAGACTTTAGGTGGTACGCAGTATTTT. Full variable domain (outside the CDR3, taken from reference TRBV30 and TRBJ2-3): SQTIHQWPATLVQPVGSPLSLECTVEGTSNPNLYWYRQAAGRGLQLLFYSVGIGQISSEVPQNLSASRPQDRQFILSSKKLLLSDSGFYLCAWSVQTLGGTQYFGPGTRLTVL.

As DNA, the CDR3 is TGTGCCAGCAGCCCTAACCGGGGGCACTCGGGGGGAGGCTACACCTTC. Its translation is CASSPNRGHSGGGYTF. The chain is built from TRBV14 and TRBJ1-2, with D possibly matching TRBD1 (6 bases). The CDR3 consists of 16 residues. Germline CDR1 is SGHDN and CDR2 is FVKESK. The V end was cut by 4 bases, the J end by 8 bases, with 23 bases between. Looking up the rest from reference TRBV14 and TRBJ1-2 gives the full variable domain: EAGVTQFPSHSVIEKGQTVTLRCDPISGHDNLYWYRRVMGKEIKFLLHFVKESKQDESGMPNNRFLAERTGGTYSTLKVQPAELEDSGVYFCASSPNRGHSGGGYTFGSGTRLTVV.

CDR3 in amino acids: CASSLYPKNIQYF. The CDR3 DNA sequence: TGTGCCAGCAGCTTATATCCCAAAAACATTCAGTACTTC. The V and J genes are TRBV7-2 and TRBJ2-4; unclear D gene. The CDR3 totals 13 residues. The germline CDR1 and CDR2 sequences are SGHTA and FQGNSA. V was shortened by 2 bases and J by 2 bases, with 4 bases between the two germline ends.

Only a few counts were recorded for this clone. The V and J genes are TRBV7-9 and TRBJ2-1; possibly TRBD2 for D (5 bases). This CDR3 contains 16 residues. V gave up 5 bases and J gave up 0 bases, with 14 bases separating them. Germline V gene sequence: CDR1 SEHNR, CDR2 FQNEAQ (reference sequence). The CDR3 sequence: CASSPFPGSSYNEQFF. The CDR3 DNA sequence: TGTGCCAGCAGCCCTTTTCCGGGGAGCTCCTACAATGAGCAGTTCTTC. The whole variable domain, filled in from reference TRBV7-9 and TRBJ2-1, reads DTGVSQNPRHKITKRGQNVTFRCDPISEHNRLYWYRQTLGQGPEFLTYFQNEAQLEKSRLLSDRFSAERPKGSFSTLEIQRTEQGDSAMYLCASSPFPGSSYNEQFFGPGTRLTVL.

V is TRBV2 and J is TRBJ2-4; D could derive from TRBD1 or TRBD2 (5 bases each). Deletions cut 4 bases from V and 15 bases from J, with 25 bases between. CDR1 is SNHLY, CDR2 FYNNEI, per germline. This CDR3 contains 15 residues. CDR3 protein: CASSVGTDTSSGRYF. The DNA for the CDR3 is TGTGCCAGCAGTGTCGGGACGGACACTTCCTCTGGTCGGTACTTC.

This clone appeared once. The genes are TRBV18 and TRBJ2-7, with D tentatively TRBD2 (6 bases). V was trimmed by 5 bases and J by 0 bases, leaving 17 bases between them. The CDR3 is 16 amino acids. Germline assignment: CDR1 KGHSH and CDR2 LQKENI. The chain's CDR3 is CASSSSGTHFSYEQYF. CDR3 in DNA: TGTGCCAGCTCATCGTCCGGGACTCACTTCTCCTACGAGCAGTACTTC. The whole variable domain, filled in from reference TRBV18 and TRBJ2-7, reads NAGVMQNPRHLVRRRGQEARLRCSPMKGHSHVYWYRQLPEEGLKFMVYLQKENIIDESGMPKERFSAEFPKEGPSILRIQQVVRGDSAAYFCASSSSGTHFSYEQYFGPGTRLTVT.

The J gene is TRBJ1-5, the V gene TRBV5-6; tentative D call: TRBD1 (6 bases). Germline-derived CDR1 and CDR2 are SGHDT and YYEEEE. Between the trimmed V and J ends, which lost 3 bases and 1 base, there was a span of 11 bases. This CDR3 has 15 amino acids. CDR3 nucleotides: TGTGCCAGCAGCTCGGCAGGGGTGAGCAATCAGCCCCAGCATTTT. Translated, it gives CASSSAGVSNQPQHF.

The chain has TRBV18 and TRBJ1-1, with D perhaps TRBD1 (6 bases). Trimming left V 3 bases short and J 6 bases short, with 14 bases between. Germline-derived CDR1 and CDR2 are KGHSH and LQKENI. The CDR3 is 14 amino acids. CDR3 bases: TGTGCCAGCTCACCCTCAACAGGGTGGTCTGAAGCTTTCTTT. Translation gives CASSPSTGWSEAFF.

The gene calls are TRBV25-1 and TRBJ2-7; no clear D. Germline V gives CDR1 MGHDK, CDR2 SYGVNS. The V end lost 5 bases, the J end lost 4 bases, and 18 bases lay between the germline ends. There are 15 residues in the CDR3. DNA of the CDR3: TGTGCCAGCAGTCCAACCGGGTTCCGGGTATACGAGCAGTACTTC. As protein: CASSPTGFRVYEQYF.

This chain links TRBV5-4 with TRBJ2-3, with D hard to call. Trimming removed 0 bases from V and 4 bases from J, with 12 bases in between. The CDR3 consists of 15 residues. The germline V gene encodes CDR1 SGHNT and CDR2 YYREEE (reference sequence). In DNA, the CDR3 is TGTGCCAGCAGCTTGGCCAGGACCGACCCAGATACGCAGTATTTT. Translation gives CASSLARTDPDTQYF.

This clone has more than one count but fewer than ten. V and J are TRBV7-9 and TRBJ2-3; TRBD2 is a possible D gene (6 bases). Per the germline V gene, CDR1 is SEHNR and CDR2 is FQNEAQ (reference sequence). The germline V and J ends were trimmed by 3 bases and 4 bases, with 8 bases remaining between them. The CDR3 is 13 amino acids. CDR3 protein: CASSLGGSDTQYF. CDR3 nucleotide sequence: TGTGCCAGCAGCTTGGGGGGTTCAGATACGCAGTATTTT.

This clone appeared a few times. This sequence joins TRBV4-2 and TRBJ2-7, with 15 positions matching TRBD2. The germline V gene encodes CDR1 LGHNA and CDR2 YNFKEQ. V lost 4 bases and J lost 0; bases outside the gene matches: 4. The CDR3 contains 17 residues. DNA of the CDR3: TGTGCCAGCAGCCGTGGACTAGCGGGAGGGTCCTCCTACGAGCAGTACTTC. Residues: CASSRGLAGGSSYEQYF.

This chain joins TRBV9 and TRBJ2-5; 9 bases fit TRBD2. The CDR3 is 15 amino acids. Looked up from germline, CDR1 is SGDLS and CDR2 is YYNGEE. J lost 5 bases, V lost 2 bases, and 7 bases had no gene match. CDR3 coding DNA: TGTGCCAGCAGCGTTGGCGGGGGGGAGGTCGAGACCCAGTACTTC. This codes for CASSVGGGEVETQYF.

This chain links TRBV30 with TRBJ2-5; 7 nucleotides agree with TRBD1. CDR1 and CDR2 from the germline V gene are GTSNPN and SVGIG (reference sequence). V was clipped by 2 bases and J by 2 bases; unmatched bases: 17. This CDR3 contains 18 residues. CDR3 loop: CAWSFWTDRQGKQETQYF. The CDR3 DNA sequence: TGTGCCTGGAGTTTTTGGACCGACCGACAGGGTAAACAAGAGACCCAGTACTTC.

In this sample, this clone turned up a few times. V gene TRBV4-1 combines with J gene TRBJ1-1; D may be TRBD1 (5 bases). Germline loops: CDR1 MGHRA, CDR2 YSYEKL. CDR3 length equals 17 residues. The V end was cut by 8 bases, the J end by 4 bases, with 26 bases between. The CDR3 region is CASAITGYREESTEAFF. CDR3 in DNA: TGCGCCAGCGCCATAACAGGTTACCGAGAGGAAAGCACTGAAGCTTTCTTT.

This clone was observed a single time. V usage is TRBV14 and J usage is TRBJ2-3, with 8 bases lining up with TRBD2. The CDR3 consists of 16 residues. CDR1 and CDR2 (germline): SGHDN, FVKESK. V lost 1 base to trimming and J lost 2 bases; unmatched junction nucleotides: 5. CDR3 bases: TGTGCCAGCAGCCAAGTAGGCGGGGGGCTCACAGATACGCAGTATTTT. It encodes CASSQVGGGLTDTQYF. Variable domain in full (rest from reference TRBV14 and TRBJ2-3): EAGVTQFPSHSVIEKGQTVTLRCDPISGHDNLYWYRRVMGKEIKFLLHFVKESKQDESGMPNNRFLAERTGGTYSTLKVQPAELEDSGVYFCASSQVGGGLTDTQYFGPGTRLTVL.

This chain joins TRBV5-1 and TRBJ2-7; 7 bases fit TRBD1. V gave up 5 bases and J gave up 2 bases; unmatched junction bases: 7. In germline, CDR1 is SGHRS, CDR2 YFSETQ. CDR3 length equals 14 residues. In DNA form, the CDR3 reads TGCGCCAGCAGTCCACCGGGACAGACCTACGAGCAGTACTTC. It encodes CASSPPGQTYEQYF.

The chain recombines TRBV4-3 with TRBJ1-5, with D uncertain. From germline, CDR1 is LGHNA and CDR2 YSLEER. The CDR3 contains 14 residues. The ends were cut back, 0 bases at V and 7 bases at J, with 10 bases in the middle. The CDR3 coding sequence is TGCGCCAGCAGCCAAGAACGACTACTGCAGCCCCAGCATTTT. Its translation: CASSQERLLQPQHF.

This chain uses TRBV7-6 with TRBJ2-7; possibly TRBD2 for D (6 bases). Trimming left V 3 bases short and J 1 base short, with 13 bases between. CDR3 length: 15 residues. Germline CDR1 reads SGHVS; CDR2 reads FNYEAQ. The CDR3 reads CASSFGVAGSYEQYF. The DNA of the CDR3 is TGTGCCAGCAGCTTCGGGGTGGCGGGATCCTACGAGCAGTACTTC. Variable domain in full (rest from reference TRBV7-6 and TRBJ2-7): GAGVSQSPRYKVTKRGQDVALRCDPISGHVSLYWYRQALGQGPEFLTYFNYEAQQDKSGLPNDRFSAERPEGSISTLTIQRTEQRDSAMYRCASSFGVAGSYEQYFGPGTRLTVT.

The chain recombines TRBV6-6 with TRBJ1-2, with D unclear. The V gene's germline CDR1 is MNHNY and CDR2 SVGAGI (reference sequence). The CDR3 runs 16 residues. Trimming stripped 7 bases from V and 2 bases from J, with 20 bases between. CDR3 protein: CASISQPGQANYGYTF. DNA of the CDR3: TGTGCCAGCATCTCCCAGCCTGGGCAAGCGAACTATGGCTACACCTTC.

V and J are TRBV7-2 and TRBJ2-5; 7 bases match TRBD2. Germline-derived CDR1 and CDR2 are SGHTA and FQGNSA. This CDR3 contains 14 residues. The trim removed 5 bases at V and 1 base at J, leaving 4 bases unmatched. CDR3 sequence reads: CASSLRLAQETQYF. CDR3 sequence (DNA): TGTGCCAGCAGCCTGCGACTAGCCCAAGAGACCCAGTACTTC.

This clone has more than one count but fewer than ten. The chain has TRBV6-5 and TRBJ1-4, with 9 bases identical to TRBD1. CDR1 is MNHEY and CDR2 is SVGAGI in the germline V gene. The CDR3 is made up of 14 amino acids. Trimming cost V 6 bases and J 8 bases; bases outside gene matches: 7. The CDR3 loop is CASRVGQGQEKLFF. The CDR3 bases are TGTGCCAGCAGGGTGGGACAGGGCCAAGAAAAACTGTTTTTT.

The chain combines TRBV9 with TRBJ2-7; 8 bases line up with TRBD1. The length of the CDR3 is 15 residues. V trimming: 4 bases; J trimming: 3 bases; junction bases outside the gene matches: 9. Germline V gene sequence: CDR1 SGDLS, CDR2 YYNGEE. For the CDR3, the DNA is TGTGCCAGCAGCCCGACAGGGGTAGGGTTCTACGAGCAGTACTTC. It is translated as CASSPTGVGFYEQYF. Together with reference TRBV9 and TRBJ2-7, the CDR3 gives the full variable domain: DSGVTQTPKHLITATGQRVTLRCSPRSGDLSVYWYQQSLDQGLQFLIQYYNGEERAKGNILERFSAQQFPDLHSELNLSSLELGDSALYFCASSPTGVGFYEQYFGPGTRLTVT.